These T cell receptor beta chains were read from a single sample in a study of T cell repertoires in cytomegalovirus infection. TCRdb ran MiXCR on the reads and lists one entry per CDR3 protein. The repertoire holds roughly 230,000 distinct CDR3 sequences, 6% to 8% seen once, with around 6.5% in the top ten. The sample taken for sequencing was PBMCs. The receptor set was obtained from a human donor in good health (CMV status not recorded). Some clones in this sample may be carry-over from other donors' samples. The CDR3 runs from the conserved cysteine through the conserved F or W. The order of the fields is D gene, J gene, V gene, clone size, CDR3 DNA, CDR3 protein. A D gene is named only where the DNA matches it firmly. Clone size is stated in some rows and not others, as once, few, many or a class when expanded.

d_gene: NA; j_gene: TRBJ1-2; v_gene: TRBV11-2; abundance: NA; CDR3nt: TGTGCCAGCAGCTTAGTAGGCGTCTTCTATGGCTACACCTTC; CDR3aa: CASSLVGVFYGYTF
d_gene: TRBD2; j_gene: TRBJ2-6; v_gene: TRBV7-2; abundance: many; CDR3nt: TGTGCCAGCAGCTTATGGGGGGGGAGCTCTGGGGCCAACGTCCTGACTTTC; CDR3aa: CASSLWGGSSGANVLTF
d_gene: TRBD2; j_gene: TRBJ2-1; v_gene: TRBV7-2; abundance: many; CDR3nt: TGTGCCAGCAGCCTGACTAGCGGGGGCCAGCAGTTCTTC; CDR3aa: CASSLTSGGQQFF
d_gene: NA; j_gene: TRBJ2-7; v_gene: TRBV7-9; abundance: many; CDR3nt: TGTGCCAGCAGCCAGACGGCCCCCTACGAGCAGTACTTC; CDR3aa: CASSQTAPYEQYF
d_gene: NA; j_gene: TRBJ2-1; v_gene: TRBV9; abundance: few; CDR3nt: TGTGCCAGCAGCGTAGCCGGCGGGGGCTCTCCCTTGGAGCAGTTCTTC; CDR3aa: CASSVAGGGSPLEQFF
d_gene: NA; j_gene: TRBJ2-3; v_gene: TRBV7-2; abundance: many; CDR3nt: TGTGCCAGCCCAGAGGCCCGACCAGGAACAGATACGCAGTATTTT; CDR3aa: CASPEARPGTDTQYF
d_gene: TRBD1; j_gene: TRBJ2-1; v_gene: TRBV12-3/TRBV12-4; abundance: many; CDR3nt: TGTGCCAGCAGTTTAGCGTGGACAGGGGTTATCAATGAGCAGTTCTTC; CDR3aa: CASSLAWTGVINEQFF
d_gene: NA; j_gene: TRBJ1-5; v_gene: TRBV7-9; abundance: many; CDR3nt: TGTGCCAGCAGCTCAGAAGGGGGGGCAAGCAATCAGCCCCAGCATTTT; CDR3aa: CASSSEGGASNQPQHF
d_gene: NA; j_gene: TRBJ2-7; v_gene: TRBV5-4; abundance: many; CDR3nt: TGTGCCAGCAGCTTGGGGGCAGGGCAGCGCGACGAGCAGTACTTC; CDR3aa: CASSLGAGQRDEQYF
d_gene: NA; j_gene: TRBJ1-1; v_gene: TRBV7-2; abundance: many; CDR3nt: TGTGCCAGCAGCTTAGAACTGACGAACACTGAAGCTTTCTTT; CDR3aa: CASSLELTNTEAFF
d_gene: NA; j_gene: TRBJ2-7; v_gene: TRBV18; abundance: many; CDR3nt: TGTGCCAGCTCACTCGAAAGACAGAACCTCTACGAGCAGTACTTC; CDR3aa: CASSLERQNLYEQYF
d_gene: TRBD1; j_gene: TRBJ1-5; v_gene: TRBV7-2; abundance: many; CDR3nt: TGTGCCAGCAGCTCCCGGGACAGGGTGTCGTCCAATCAGCCCCAGCATTTT; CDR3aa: CASSSRDRVSSNQPQHF
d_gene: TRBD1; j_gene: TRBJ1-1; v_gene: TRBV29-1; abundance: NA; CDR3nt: TGCAGCGGCACGACAGGGGGGGACACTGAAGCTTTCTTT; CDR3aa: CSGTTGGDTEAFF